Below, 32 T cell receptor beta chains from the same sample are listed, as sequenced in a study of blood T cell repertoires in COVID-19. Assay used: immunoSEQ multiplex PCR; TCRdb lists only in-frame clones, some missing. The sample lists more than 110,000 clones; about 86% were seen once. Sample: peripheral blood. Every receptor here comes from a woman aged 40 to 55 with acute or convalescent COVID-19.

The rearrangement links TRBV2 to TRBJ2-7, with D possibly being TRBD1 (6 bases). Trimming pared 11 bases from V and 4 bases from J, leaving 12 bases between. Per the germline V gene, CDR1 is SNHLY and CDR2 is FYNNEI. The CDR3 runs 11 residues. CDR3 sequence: CAGSGQYEQYF. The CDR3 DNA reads TGTGCCGGCTCCGGACAGTACGAGCAGTACTTC.

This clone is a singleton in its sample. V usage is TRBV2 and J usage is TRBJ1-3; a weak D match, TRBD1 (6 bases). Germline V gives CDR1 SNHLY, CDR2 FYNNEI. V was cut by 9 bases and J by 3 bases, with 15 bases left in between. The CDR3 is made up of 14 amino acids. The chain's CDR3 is CASGGGALGNTIYF. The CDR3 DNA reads TGTGCCAGTGGAGGGGGGGCGCTTGGAAACACCATATATTTT.

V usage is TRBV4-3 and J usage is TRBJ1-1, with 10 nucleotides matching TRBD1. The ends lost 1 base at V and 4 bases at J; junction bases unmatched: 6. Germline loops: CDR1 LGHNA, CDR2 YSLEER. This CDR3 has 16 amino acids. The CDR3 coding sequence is TGCGCCAGCAGCCAAGGCCTGGGACAGGGGAGCACTGAAGCTTTCTTT. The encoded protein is CASSQGLGQGSTEAFF.

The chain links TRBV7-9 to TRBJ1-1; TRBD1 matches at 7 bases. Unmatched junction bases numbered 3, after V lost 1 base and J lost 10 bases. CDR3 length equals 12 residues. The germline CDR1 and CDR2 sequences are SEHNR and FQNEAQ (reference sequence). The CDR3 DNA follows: TGTGCCAGCAGCTTAGAAGGGGACAGAGCTTTCTTT. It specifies CASSLEGDRAFF.

CDR3 amino acids: CASSPSRDRVSYEQYF. The CDR3 DNA reads as TGTGCCAGTAGTCCATCCCGGGACAGGGTCTCCTACGAGCAGTACTTC. V usage is TRBV19 and J usage is TRBJ2-7; the match to TRBD1 covers 9 bases. CDR1 LNHDA and CDR2 SQIVND come from the germline V gene (reference sequence). With 5 bases clipped from V and 0 bases from J, the junction kept 8 bases outside the gene matches. The CDR3 has 16 amino acids.

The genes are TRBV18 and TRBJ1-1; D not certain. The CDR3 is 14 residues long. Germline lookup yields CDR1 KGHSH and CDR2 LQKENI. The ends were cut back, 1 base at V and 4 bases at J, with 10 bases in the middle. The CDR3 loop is CASSPRETVTEAFF. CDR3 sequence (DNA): TGTGCCAGCTCACCACGGGAGACGGTCACTGAAGCTTTCTTT.

The CDR3 DNA follows: TGTGCCATCAGTGTTGACCGGACAGACAAGCTGTTTTTT. Its protein is CAISVDRTDKLFF. The gene calls are TRBV10-3 and TRBJ2-2; a weak D match, TRBD1 (6 bases). The germline V gene has CDR1 ENHRY and CDR2 SYGVKD. The CDR3 consists of 13 residues. Between the trimmed V and J ends, which lost 4 bases and 12 bases, there was a span of 15 bases.

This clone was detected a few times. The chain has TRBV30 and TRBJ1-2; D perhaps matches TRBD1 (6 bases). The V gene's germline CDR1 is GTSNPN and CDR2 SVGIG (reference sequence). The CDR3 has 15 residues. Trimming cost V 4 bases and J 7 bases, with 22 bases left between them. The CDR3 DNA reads TGTGCCTGGACCCCTTGGGGAGGGGGTGGCGGTGGCTACACCTTC. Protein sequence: CAWTPWGGGGGGYTF.

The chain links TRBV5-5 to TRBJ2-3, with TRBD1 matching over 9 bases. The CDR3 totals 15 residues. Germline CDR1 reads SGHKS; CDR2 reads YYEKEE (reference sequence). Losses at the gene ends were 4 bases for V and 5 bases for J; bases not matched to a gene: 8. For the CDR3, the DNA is TGTGCCAGCAGCACCCCGACAGGGGGATTAGATACGCAGTATTTT. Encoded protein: CASSTPTGGLDTQYF.

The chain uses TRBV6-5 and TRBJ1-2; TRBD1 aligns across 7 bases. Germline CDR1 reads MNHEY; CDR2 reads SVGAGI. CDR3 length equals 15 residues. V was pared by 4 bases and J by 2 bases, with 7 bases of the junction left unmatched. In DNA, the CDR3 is TGTGCCAGCAGTTTTACCGGGACAGCAAACTATGGCTACACCTTC. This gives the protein CASSFTGTANYGYTF.

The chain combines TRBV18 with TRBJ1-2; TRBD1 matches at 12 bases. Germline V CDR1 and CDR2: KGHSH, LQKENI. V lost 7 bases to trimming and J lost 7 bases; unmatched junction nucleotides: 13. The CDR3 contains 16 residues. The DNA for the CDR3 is TGTGCCAGCTTCGCCGTGGGACAGGGGGCGAATGGTGGCTACACCTTC. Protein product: CASFAVGQGANGGYTF.

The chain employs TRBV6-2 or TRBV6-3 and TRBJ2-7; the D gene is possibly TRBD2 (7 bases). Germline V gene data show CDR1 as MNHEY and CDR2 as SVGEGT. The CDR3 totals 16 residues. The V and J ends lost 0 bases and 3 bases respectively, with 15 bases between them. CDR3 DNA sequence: TGTGCCAGCAGTTACTCCCCATCGGGGGGCCGCTACGAGCAGTACTTC. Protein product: CASSYSPSGGRYEQYF.

CDR3 sequence: CASGFGLAGTDTQYF. CDR3 DNA: TGTGCTAGTGGTTTCGGACTAGCGGGCACAGATACGCAGTATTTT. This sequence joins TRBV12-5 and TRBJ2-3; 10 bases are shared with TRBD2. Trimming at V came to 3 bases and at J to 1 base, leaving 1 base not matched to a gene. Looked up from germline, CDR1 is LGHNT and CDR2 is FRNRAP. CDR3 length: 15 amino acids. Combining the CDR3 with reference TRBV12-5 and TRBJ2-3 gives the whole variable domain DARVTQTPRHKVTEMGQEVTMRCQPILGHNTVFWYRQTMMQGLELLAYFRNRAPLDDSGMPKDRFSAEMPDATLATLKIQPSEPRDSAVYFCASGFGLAGTDTQYFGPGTRLTVL.

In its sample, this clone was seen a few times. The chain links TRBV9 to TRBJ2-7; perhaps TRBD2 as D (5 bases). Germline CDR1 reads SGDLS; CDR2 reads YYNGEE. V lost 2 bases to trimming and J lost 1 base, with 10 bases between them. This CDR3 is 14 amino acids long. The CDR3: CASSVSGTSYEQYF. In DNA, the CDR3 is TGTGCCAGCAGCGTGAGCGGCACATCCTACGAGCAGTACTTC.

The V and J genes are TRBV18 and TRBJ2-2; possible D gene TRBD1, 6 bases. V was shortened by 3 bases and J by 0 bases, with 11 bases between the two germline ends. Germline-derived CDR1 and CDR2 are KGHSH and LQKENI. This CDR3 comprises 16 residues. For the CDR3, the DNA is TGTGCCAGCTCACCGGCCAGGGGTCCGAACACCGGGGAGCTGTTTTTT. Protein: CASSPARGPNTGELFF.

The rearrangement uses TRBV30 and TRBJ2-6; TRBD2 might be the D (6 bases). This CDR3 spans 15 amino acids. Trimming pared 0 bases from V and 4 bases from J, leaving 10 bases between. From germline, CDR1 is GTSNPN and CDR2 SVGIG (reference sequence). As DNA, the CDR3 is TGTGCCTGGAGTGTATGGGGGGTCGGGGCCAACGTCCTGACTTTC. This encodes CAWSVWGVGANVLTF.

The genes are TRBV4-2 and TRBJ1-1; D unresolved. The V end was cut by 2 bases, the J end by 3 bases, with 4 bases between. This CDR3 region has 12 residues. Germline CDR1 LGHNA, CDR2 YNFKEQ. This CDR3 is CASSQSDTEAFF. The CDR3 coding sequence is TGTGCCAGCAGCCAATCGGACACTGAAGCTTTCTTT.

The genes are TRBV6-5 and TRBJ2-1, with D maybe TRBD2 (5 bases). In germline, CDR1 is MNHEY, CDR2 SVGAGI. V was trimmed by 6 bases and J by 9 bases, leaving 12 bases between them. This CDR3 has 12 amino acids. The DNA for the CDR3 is TGTGCCAGCAGCCCCGGACTGATTGAGCAGTTCTTC. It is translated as CASSPGLIEQFF.

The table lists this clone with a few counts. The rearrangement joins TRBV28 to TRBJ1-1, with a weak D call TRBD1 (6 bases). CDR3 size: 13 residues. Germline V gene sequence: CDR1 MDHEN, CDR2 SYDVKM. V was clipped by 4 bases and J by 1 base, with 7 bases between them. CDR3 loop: CASSWTENTEAFF. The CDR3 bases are TGTGCCAGCAGTTGGACAGAGAACACTGAAGCTTTCTTT. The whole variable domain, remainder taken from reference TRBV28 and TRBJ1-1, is DVKVTQSSRYLVKRTGEKVFLECVQDMDHENMFWYRQDPGLGLRLIYFSYDVKMKEKGDIPEGYSVSREKKERFSLILESASTNQTSMYLCASSWTENTEAFFGQGTRLTVV.

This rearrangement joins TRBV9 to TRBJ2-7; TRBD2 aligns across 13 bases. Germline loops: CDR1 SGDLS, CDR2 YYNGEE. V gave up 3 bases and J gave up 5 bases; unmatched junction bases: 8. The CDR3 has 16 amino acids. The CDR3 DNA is TGTGCCAGCAGCGGGGGACTAGCGGGATGGAGGGACGAGCAGTACTTC. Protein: CASSGGLAGWRDEQYF. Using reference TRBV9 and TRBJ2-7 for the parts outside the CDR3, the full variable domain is DSGVTQTPKHLITATGQRVTLRCSPRSGDLSVYWYQQSLDQGLQFLIQYYNGEERAKGNILERFSAQQFPDLHSELNLSSLELGDSALYFCASSGGLAGWRDEQYFGPGTRLTVT.

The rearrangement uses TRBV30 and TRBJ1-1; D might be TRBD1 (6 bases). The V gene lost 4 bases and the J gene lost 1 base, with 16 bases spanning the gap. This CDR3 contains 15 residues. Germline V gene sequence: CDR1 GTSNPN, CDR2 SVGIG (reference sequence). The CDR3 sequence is CAWTMGAEGNTEAFF. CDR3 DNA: TGTGCCTGGACAATGGGGGCTGAGGGGAACACTGAAGCTTTCTTT.

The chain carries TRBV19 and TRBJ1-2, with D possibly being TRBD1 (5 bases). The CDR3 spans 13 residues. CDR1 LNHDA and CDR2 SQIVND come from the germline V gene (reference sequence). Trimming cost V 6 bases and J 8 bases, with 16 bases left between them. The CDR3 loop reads CASRSGGGGGYTF. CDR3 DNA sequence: TGTGCCAGTAGGTCGGGTGGGGGAGGCGGCTACACCTTC. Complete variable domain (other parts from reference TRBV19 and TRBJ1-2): DGGITQSPKYLFRKEGQNVTLSCEQNLNHDAMYWYRQDPGQGLRLIYYSQIVNDFQKGDIAEGYSVSREKKESFPLTVTSAQKNPTAFYLCASRSGGGGGYTFGSGTRLTVV.

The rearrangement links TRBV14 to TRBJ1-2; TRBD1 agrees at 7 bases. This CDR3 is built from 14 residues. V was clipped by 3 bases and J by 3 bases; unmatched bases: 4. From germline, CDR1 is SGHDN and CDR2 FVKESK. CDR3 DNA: TGTGCCAGCAGCCACGACAGGGCGGACTATGGCTACACCTTC. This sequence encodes CASSHDRADYGYTF.

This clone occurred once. The CDR3 nucleotides are TGTGCCTGGAGTGTACAGGGTTCGGGAACCGGGGAGCTGTTTTTT. It specifies CAWSVQGSGTGELFF. The chain links TRBV30 to TRBJ2-2; maybe TRBD1 (6 bases). The CDR3 is 15 amino acids. CDR1 is GTSNPN and CDR2 is SVGIG in the germline V gene (reference sequence). Trimming pared 0 bases from V and 5 bases from J, leaving 13 bases between.

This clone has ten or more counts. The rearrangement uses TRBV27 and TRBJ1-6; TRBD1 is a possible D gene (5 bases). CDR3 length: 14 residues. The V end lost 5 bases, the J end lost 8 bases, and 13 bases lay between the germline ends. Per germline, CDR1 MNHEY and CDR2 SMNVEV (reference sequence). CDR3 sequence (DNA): TGTGCCAGCAGTGGTCGCCGCAGGGATTCACCCCTCCACTTT. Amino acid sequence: CASSGRRRDSPLHF.

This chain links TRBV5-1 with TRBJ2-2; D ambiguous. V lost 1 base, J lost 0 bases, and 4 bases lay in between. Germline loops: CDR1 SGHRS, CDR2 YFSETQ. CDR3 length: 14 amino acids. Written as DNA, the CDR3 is TGCGCCAGCAGCTTGCAGACGAACACCGGGGAGCTGTTTTTT. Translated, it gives CASSLQTNTGELFF.

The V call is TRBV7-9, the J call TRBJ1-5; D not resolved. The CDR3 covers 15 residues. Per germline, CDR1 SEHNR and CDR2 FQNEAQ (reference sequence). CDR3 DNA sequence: TGTTCCCTAATAACCGGACTGACTAGCAATCAGCCCCAGCATTTT. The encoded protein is CSLITGLTSNQPQHF. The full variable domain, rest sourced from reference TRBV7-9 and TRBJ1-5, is DTGVSQNPRHKITKRGQNVTFRCDPISEHNRLYWYRQTLGQGPEFLTYFQNEAQLEKSRLLSDRFSAERPKGSFSTLEIQRTEQGDSAMYLCSLITGLTSNQPQHFGDGTRLSIL.

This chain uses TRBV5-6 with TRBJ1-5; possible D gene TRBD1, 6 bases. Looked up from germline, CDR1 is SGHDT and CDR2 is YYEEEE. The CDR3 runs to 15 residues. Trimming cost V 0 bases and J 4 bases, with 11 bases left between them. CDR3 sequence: CASSLAQGNNQPQHF. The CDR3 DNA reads TGTGCCAGCAGCTTGGCCCAGGGGAATAATCAGCCCCAGCATTTT.

For the CDR3, the DNA is TGCGCCAGCAGCTTGGCCCTCCACAGGGGGCATGGCTACACCTTC. It specifies CASSLALHRGHGYTF. The V and J genes are TRBV5-1 and TRBJ1-2; 9 bases are shared with TRBD1. The junction had 6 bases not matched to a gene; V was cut back by 0 bases and J by 6 bases. Per germline, CDR1 SGHRS and CDR2 YFSETQ. CDR3 length equals 15 residues.

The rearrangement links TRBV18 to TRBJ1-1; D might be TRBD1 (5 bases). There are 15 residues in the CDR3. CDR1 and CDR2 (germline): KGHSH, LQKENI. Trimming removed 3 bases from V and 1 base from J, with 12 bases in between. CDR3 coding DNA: TGTGCCAGCTCACCCTACTGGGGGGAGAACACTGAAGCTTTCTTT. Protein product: CASSPYWGENTEAFF.

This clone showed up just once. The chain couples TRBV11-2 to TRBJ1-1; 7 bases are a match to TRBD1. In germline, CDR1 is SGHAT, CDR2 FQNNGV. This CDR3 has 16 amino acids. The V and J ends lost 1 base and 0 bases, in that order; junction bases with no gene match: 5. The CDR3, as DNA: TGTGCCAGCAGCTTAGCCGAGGGACAGCTGAACACTGAAGCTTTCTTT. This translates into CASSLAEGQLNTEAFF.

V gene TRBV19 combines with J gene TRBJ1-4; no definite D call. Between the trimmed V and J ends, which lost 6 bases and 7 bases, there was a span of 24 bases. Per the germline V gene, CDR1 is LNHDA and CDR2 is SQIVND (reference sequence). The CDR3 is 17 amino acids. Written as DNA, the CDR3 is TGTGCCAGTAGCCCGCAGACAATCTCCGTACGAAGTGAAAAACTGTTTTTT. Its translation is CASSPQTISVRSEKLFF.